A single sample is the source of the 23 T cell receptor beta chains below, sequenced in a study of blood T cell repertoires in COVID-19. Sequencing used immunoSEQ multiplex PCR; TCRdb keeps in-frame clones, though not all of them. The sample has approximately 150,000 clones; roughly nine tenths are singletons. What was sequenced was peripheral blood. The origin of the receptors is a human donor in a cohort sampled during active COVID-19.

The J gene is TRBJ1-1, the V gene TRBV12-5, with 8 bases lining up with TRBD1. CDR1 is LGHNT and CDR2 is FRNRAP in the germline V gene. This CDR3 spans 14 amino acids. V trimming: 6 bases; J trimming: 2 bases; junction bases outside the gene matches: 5. The CDR3: CASGWDRKNTEAFF. CDR3 coding DNA: TGTGCTAGTGGCTGGGACAGGAAAAACACTGAAGCTTTCTTT.

This chain connects TRBV20-1 to TRBJ1-6, with 10 nucleotides matching TRBD1. With V trimmed by 3 bases and J by 7 bases, 15 bases remained unmatched. In germline, CDR1 is DFQATT, CDR2 SNEGSKA (reference sequence). The CDR3 runs to 18 residues. CDR3 region: CSASMGQGIGLLNSPLHF. The DNA for the CDR3 is TGCAGTGCTAGTATGGGACAGGGGATCGGGTTATTGAATTCACCCCTCCACTTT.

Only a few counts were recorded for this clone. The CDR3 region has the DNA TGTGCCAGCAGCTTAACCACAGGGAATCAGCCCCAGCATTTT. It translates to CASSLTTGNQPQHF. V gene TRBV7-9 combines with J gene TRBJ1-5; possible D gene TRBD1, 6 bases. CDR3 length: 14 amino acids. The V gene lost 2 bases and the J gene lost 4 bases, with 9 bases spanning the gap. The germline gives CDR1 SEHNR, CDR2 FQNEAQ (reference sequence).

The V gene is TRBV9, the J gene TRBJ1-3; no reliable D call. Trimming cost V 0 bases and J 0 bases, with 10 bases left between them. The CDR3 totals 16 residues. Per germline, CDR1 SGDLS and CDR2 YYNGEE. CDR3 residues: CASSVAEAYSGNTIYF. The CDR3 region has the DNA TGTGCCAGCAGCGTAGCTGAGGCTTACTCTGGAAACACCATATATTTT.

This clone appeared a single time. The chain couples TRBV6-5 to TRBJ2-1, with unresolved D. Looked up from germline, CDR1 is MNHEY and CDR2 is SVGAGI. The CDR3 contains 11 residues. The V and J ends lost 4 bases and 6 bases respectively, with 4 bases between them. DNA for the CDR3: TGTGCCAGCAGTTCAGGCAATGAGCAGTTCTTC. Its protein is CASSSGNEQFF.

The chain has TRBV7-2 and TRBJ2-1; 10 bases map to TRBD2. The CDR3 contains 14 residues. The V gene's germline CDR1 is SGHTA and CDR2 FQGNSA. Losses at the gene ends were 4 bases for V and 4 bases for J; bases not matched to a gene: 1. For the CDR3, the DNA is TGTGCCAGCAGCTCTAGCGGGGGATACAATGAGCAGTTCTTC. Its translation: CASSSSGGYNEQFF.

The rearrangement uses TRBV19 and TRBJ1-4; TRBD1 matches at 7 bases. This CDR3 has 15 residues. Germline loops: CDR1 LNHDA, CDR2 SQIVND (reference sequence). After removal of 6 bases from V and 7 bases from J, the junction contained 11 bases not matched to a gene. CDR3 bases: TGTGCCAGTAGACGATACGCGACAGGGAGTGAAAAACTGTTTTTT. This sequence encodes CASRRYATGSEKLFF.

The chain couples TRBV18 to TRBJ1-1; D gene ambiguous. Trimming stripped 6 bases from V and 0 bases from J, with 8 bases between. This CDR3 contains 13 residues. From germline, CDR1 is KGHSH and CDR2 LQKENI. The CDR3 loop is CASSPDLNTEAFF. The DNA for the CDR3 is TGTGCCAGCTCCCCAGACTTGAACACTGAAGCTTTCTTT.

The rearrangement joins TRBV6-5 to TRBJ2-1; 8 nucleotides align to TRBD1. The V segment lost 0 bases and the J segment 8 bases; nucleotides outside the gene matches: 9. CDR3 length equals 16 residues. Germline V gene data show CDR1 as MNHEY and CDR2 as SVGAGI. CDR3 in amino acids: CASSYSGQGARYEQFF. CDR3 sequence (DNA): TGTGCCAGCAGTTACTCTGGGCAGGGGGCCCGATATGAGCAGTTCTTC.

This chain uses TRBV5-6 with TRBJ1-1; no definite D call. The V end was cut by 2 bases, the J end by 1 base, with 9 bases between. Germline values: CDR1 SGHDT, CDR2 YYEEEE. The CDR3 is 14 residues long. CDR3 bases: TGTGCCAGCAGCTTAGCGGAGGGGAACACTGAAGCTTTCTTT. Encoded protein: CASSLAEGNTEAFF.

The chain couples TRBV6-5 to TRBJ2-5; D is possibly TRBD2 (6 bases). The CDR3 extends over 15 amino acids. CDR1 and CDR2 from the germline V gene are MNHEY and SVGAGI. Trimming removed 2 bases at V and 5 bases at J, with 15 bases between. The CDR3 nucleotides read TGTGCCAGCAGTTACCAAAGCGGGCCCCCCGAGACCCAGTACTTC. Its translation: CASSYQSGPPETQYF.

This rearrangement joins TRBV7-9 to TRBJ1-2, with TRBD1 as a possible D gene (5 bases). CDR1 is SEHNR, CDR2 FQNEAQ, per germline (reference sequence). Between the trimmed V and J ends, which lost 5 bases and 4 bases, there was a span of 8 bases. There are 12 residues in the CDR3. CDR3 region: CASSQQVYGYTF. In DNA form, the CDR3 reads TGTGCCAGCAGCCAACAGGTCTATGGCTACACCTTC.

V and J are TRBV6-6 and TRBJ2-1, with 10 bases lining up with TRBD2. V shed 10 bases and J 9 bases; nucleotides not matched to a gene: 9. The CDR3 length is 13 residues. In germline, CDR1 is MNHNY, CDR2 SVGAGI (reference sequence). Here the CDR3 reads CANSLAGGAEQFF. CDR3 bases: TGTGCCAACAGCTTAGCGGGGGGAGCTGAGCAGTTCTTC.

This clone has just one count. This sequence joins TRBV5-1 and TRBJ2-3, with D possibly being TRBD1 (6 bases). CDR1 SGHRS and CDR2 YFSETQ come from the germline V gene. The ends were cut back, 6 bases at V and 4 bases at J, with 15 bases in the middle. The CDR3 sequence is 14 residues long. The CDR3 DNA sequence: TGCGCCAGCACAACCACCACAGGGTCAGATACGCAGTATTTT. Translation gives CASTTTTGSDTQYF.

The CDR3 reads CASSYVFRAGMGSDTQYF. CDR3 nucleotide sequence: TGCGCCAGCAGCTACGTCTTCCGTGCGGGAATGGGGTCAGATACGCAGTATTTT. This chain uses TRBV5-1 with TRBJ2-3, with D tentatively TRBD2 (6 bases). CDR3 size: 18 residues. Germline CDR1 is SGHRS and CDR2 is YFSETQ. V lost 3 bases to trimming and J lost 4 bases, with 24 bases between them.

The chain has TRBV5-8 and TRBJ2-3; a weak D match, TRBD2 (6 bases). In germline, CDR1 is SGHTS, CDR2 YDEGEE. Trimming left V 1 base short and J 3 bases short, with 12 bases between. This CDR3 region has 15 residues. The CDR3 DNA sequence: TGTGCCAGCAGCTTGAGGAGGGGTATGACAGATACGCAGTATTTT. This codes for CASSLRRGMTDTQYF.

This chain links TRBV5-1 with TRBJ2-1, with TRBD1 identical over 7 bases. The V gene's germline CDR1 is SGHRS and CDR2 YFSETQ. The CDR3 has 16 residues. V lost 4 bases and J lost 0; bases outside the gene matches: 7. For the CDR3, the DNA is TGCGCCAGCAGCATCTCCGGGACAGCCTCCTACAATGAGCAGTTCTTC. This gives the protein CASSISGTASYNEQFF.

The chain couples TRBV9 to TRBJ2-3; TRBD2 aligns across 11 bases. The germline gives CDR1 SGDLS, CDR2 YYNGEE. This CDR3 spans 15 amino acids. After removal of 4 bases from V and 5 bases from J, the junction contained 6 bases not matched to a gene. CDR3 residues: CASSSSGTSGDTQYF. Here the CDR3 DNA reads TGTGCCAGCAGCTCAAGCGGGACTAGCGGAGATACGCAGTATTTT. The full variable domain, in which reference TRBV9 and TRBJ2-3 provide the parts outside the CDR3, is DSGVTQTPKHLITATGQRVTLRCSPRSGDLSVYWYQQSLDQGLQFLIQYYNGEERAKGNILERFSAQQFPDLHSELNLSSLELGDSALYFCASSSSGTSGDTQYFGPGTRLTVL.

The rearrangement joins TRBV5-5 to TRBJ1-2; 7 nucleotides align to TRBD1. This CDR3 region has 14 residues. V dropped 2 bases and J dropped 9; count of bases not matched to a gene: 10. The V gene's germline CDR1 is SGHKS and CDR2 YYEKEE (reference sequence). CDR3 in amino acids: CASSLNYRGNSYTF. CDR3 nucleotides: TGTGCCAGCAGCTTAAATTACAGGGGTAACAGCTACACCTTC.

The chain has TRBV21-1 and TRBJ1-6; the table's TRBD1 call for D was not verified on the DNA. TRBV21-1 constitutes a pseudogene. The CDR3 consists of 13 residues. As DNA, the CDR3 is TGTGCCAGCAGCAAAGGACAGCCCACACCCCTCCACTTT. Translated, it gives CASSKGQPTPLHF.

The V and J genes are TRBV25-1 and TRBJ1-2; D might be TRBD1 (6 bases). The V gene's germline CDR1 is MGHDK and CDR2 SYGVNS. The CDR3 length is 13 residues. The V and J ends lost 7 bases and 4 bases respectively, with 13 bases between them. The CDR3 spells CASTLGTFYGYTF. The CDR3 DNA sequence: TGTGCCAGCACCTTGGGGACATTCTATGGCTACACCTTC.

This chain uses TRBV24-1 with TRBJ1-1, with unresolved D. V shed 2 bases and J shed 1 base, with 4 bases lying between them. The length of the CDR3 is 13 residues. CDR1 KGHDR and CDR2 SFDVKD come from the germline V gene. The CDR3 reads CATSDSQNTEAFF. CDR3 sequence (DNA): TGTGCCACCAGTGATTCACAGAACACTGAAGCTTTCTTT.

The gene calls are TRBV11-3 and TRBJ2-1; 8 nucleotides agree with TRBD1. The CDR3 sequence is 15 residues long. V dropped 5 bases and J dropped 8; count of bases not matched to a gene: 11. Germline assignment: CDR1 SGHNT and CDR2 YENEEA. DNA of the CDR3: TGTGCCAGCAGCATCCGATGGACAGGGTTTGATGAGCAGTTCTTC. Amino acid sequence: CASSIRWTGFDEQFF. Based on the CDR3 plus reference TRBV11-3 and TRBJ2-1, the full variable domain is EAGVVQSPRYKIIEKKQPVAFWCNPISGHNTLYWYLQNLGQGPELLIRYENEEAVDDSQLPKDRFSAERLKGVDSTLKIQPAELGDSAVYLCASSIRWTGFDEQFFGPGTRLTVL.